This T cell receptor beta chain was sequenced during a study of T cell responses to AZD1222 COVID-19 vaccine. Produced via immunoSEQ multiplex PCR; TCRdb's table is partial and in-frame only. Among over 130,000 clones listed, about 90% were seen once. The study, taken as a whole, reports: The donor group comprised mostly white British people and more females; the analysis possibly underestimated clonal diversity. Among those given AZD1222, only six were seropositive at baseline. Spike-specific TCR breadth rose after two AZD1222 doses, and depth rose as well. Reports indicate that nearly half of spike-specific TCRs are directed at unmutated variant regions.

This CDR3 contains 13 residues. The J segment lost 14 bases and the V segment lost 2 bases, leaving 5 bases of the junction unmatched. A remark on this clone: Its antigen is undetermined.

Source: peripheral blood, taken 28 days after the second dose of the MenACWY control vaccine. The chain joins TRBV12-3 or TRBV12-4 to TRBJ1-6; 8 bases match TRBD1. The receptor was isolated from an adult who received the MenACWY meningococcal vaccine as a control. The CDR3, as DNA: TGTGCCAGCAGTTTACTGACAGGGGCGGCCCTCCACTTT. The encoded protein is CASSLLTGAALHF.